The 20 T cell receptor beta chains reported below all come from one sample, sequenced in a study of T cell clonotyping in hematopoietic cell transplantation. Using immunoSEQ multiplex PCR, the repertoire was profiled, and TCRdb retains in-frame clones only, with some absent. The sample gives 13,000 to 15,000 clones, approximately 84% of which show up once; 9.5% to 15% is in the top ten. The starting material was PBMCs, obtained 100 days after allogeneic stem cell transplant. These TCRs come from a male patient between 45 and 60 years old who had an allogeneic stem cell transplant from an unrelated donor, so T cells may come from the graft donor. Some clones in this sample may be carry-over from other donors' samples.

The CDR3 sequence: CASSFRLAGGDEQFF. CDR3 in DNA: TGTGCCAGCAGCTTCAGACTAGCGGGAGGCGATGAGCAGTTCTTC. V gene TRBV7-8 combines with J gene TRBJ2-1; 13 nucleotides line up with TRBD2. V lost 3 bases and J lost 8; bases outside the gene matches: 4. The germline CDR1 and CDR2 sequences are SGHVS and FQNEAQ. The CDR3 has 15 amino acids. The complete variable domain, with remaining parts taken from reference TRBV7-8 and TRBJ2-1, reads GAGVSQSPRYKVAKRGQDVALRCDPISGHVSLFWYQQALGQGPEFLTYFQNEAQLDKSGLPSDRFFAERPEGSVSTLKIQRTQQEDSAVYLCASSFRLAGGDEQFFGPGTRLTVL.

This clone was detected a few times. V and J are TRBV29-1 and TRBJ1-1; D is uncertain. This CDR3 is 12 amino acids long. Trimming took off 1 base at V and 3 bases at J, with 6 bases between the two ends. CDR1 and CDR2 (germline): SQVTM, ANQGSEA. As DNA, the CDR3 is TGCAGCGTTGAAGTGGATTACACTGAAGCTTTCTTT. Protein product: CSVEVDYTEAFF. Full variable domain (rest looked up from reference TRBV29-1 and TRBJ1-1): SAVISQKPSRDICQRGTSLTIQCQVDSQVTMMFWYRQQPGQSLTLIATANQGSEATYESGFVIDKFPISRPNLTFSTLTVSNMSPEDSSIYLCSVEVDYTEAFFGQGTRLTVV.

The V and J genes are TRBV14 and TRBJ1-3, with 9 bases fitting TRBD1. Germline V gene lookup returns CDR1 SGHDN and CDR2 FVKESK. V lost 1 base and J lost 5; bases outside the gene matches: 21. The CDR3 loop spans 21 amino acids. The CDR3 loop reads CASSQADTGTGSYVSRNTIYF. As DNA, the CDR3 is TGTGCCAGCAGCCAAGCTGATACCGGGACAGGGTCTTATGTGTCCCGAAACACCATATATTTT.

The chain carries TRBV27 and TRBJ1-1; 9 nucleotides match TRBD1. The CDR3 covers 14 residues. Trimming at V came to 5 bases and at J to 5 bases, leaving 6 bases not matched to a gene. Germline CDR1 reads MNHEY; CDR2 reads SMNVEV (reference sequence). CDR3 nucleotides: TGTGCCAGCAGTAGGGGACAGGGAGTAACTGAAGCTTTCTTT. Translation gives CASSRGQGVTEAFF.

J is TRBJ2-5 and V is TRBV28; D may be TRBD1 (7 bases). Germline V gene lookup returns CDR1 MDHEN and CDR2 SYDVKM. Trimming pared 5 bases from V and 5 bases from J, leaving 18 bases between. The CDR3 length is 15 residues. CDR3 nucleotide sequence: TGTGCCAGCAGTACAGACAGGGTAGGGAGGGAGACCCAGTACTTC. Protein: CASSTDRVGRETQYF.

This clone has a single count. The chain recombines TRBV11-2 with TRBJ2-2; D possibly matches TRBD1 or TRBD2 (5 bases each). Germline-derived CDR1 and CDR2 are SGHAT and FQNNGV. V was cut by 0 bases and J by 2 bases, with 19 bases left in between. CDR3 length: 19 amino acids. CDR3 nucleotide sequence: TGTGCCAGCAGCTTAGAGGAAAGTCGAGGGGTGGGAAACACCGGGGAGCTGTTTTTT. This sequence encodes CASSLEESRGVGNTGELFF.

The CDR3 DNA is TGTGCCAGCAGCGTAGGGTGGGGAAGAGAGACCCAGTACTTC. It encodes CASSVGWGRETQYF. The chain employs TRBV9 and TRBJ2-5; D remains unclear. From germline, CDR1 is SGDLS and CDR2 YYNGEE. The CDR3 sequence is 14 residues long. V lost 0 bases, J lost 4 bases, and 10 bases lay in between.

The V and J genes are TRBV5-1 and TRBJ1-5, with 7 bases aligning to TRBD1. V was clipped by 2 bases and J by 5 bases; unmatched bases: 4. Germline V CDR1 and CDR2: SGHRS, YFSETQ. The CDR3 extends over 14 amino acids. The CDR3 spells CASSLGGSDQPQHF. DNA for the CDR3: TGCGCCAGCAGCTTAGGGGGCAGCGATCAGCCCCAGCATTTT.

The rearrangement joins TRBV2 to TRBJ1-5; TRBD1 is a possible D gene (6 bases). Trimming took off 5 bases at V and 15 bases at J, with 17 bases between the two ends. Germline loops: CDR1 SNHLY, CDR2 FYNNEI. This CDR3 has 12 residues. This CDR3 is CASSRDQGIGHF. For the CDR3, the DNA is TGTGCCAGCAGTCGAGATCAGGGGATAGGGCATTTT.

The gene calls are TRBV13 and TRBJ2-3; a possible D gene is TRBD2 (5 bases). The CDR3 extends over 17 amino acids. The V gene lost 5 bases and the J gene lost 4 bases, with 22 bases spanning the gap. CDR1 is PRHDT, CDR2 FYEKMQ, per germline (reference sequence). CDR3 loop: CASSPSLSGGEADTQYF. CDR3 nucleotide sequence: TGTGCCAGCAGCCCCTCTCTGAGCGGAGGTGAGGCAGATACGCAGTATTTT.

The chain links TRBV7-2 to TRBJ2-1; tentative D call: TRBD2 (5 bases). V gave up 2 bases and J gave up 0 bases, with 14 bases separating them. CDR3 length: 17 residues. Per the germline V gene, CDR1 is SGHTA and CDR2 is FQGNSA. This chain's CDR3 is CASSLRPSGSSYNEQFF. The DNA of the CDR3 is TGTGCCAGCAGCTTAAGACCCTCGGGGAGCTCCTACAATGAGCAGTTCTTC.

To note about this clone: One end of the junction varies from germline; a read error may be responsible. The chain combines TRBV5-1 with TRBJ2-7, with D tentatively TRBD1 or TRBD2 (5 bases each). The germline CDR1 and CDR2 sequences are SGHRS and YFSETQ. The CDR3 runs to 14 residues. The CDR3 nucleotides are TGCGCCAGCAGCTTGGGACTATCAGGGTACGGGCAGTACTTC. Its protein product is CASSLGLSGYGQYF.

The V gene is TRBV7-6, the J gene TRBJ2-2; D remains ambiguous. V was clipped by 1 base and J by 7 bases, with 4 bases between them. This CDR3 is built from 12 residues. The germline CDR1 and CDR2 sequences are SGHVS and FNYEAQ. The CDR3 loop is CASSLVLGELFF. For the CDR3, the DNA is TGTGCCAGCAGCTTAGTTCTCGGGGAGCTGTTTTTT.

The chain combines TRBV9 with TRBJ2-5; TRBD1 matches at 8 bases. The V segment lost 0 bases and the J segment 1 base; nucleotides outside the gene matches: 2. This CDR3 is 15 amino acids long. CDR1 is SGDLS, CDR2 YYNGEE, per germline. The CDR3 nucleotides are TGTGCCAGCAGCGTAGGGACAGGGCCCCAAGAGACCCAGTACTTC. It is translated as CASSVGTGPQETQYF.

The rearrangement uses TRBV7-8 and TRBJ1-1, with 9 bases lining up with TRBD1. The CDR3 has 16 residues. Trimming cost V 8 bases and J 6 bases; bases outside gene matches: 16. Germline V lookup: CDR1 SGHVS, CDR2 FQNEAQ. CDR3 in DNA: TGTGCCAGCGGCGCCGGGACAGGGAGTAATGTAGCTGAAGCTTTCTTT. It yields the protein CASGAGTGSNVAEAFF.

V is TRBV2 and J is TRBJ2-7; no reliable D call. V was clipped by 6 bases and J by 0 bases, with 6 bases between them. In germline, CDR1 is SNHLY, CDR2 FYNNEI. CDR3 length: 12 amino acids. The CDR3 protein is CASSLSSYEQYF. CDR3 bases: TGTGCCAGCAGCCTCAGCTCCTACGAGCAGTACTTC.

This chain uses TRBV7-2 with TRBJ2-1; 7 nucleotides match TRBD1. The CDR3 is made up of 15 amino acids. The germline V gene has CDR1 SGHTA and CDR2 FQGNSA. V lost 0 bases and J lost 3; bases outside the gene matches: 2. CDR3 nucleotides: TGTGCCAGCAGCTTAGCACAGGGGATCTACAATGAGCAGTTCTTC. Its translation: CASSLAQGIYNEQFF.

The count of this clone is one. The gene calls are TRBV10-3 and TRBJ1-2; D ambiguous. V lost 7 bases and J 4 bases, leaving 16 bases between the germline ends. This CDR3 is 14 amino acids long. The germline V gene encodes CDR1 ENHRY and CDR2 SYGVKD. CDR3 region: CAINREGSGYGYTF. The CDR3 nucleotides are TGTGCCATCAACCGTGAGGGAAGTGGCTATGGCTACACCTTC.

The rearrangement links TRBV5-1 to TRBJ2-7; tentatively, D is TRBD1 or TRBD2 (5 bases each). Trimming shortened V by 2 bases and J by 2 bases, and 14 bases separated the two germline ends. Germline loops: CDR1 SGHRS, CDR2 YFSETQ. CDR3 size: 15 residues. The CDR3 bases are TGCGCCAGCAGCTTAATGGGACCGCCGACCTACGAGCAGTACTTC. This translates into CASSLMGPPTYEQYF.

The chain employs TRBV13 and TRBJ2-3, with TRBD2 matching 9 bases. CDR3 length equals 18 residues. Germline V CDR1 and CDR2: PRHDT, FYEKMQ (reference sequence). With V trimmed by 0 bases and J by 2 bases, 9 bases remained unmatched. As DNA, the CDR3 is TGTGCCAGCAGCTTAGGCGTCTACGGACTAGCGTACACAGATACGCAGTATTTT. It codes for CASSLGVYGLAYTDTQYF.